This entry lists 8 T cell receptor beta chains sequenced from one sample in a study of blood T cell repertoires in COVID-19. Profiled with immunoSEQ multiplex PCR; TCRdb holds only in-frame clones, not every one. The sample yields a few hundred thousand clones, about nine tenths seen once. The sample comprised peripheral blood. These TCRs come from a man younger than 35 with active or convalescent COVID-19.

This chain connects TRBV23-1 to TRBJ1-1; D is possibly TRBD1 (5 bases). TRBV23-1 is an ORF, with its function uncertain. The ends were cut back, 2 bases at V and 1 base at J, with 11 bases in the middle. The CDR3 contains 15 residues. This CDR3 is CASSQPRDRNTEAFF. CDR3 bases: TGCGCCAGCAGTCAACCCCGTGACAGGAACACTGAAGCTTTCTTT.

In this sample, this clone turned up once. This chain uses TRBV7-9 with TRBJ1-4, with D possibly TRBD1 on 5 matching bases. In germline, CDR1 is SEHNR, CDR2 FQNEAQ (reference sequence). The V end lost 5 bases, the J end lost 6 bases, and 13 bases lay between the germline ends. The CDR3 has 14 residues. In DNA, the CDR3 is TGTGCCAGCAGCGTCAGTCGGGGGGATGAAAAACTGTTTTTT. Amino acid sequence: CASSVSRGDEKLFF.

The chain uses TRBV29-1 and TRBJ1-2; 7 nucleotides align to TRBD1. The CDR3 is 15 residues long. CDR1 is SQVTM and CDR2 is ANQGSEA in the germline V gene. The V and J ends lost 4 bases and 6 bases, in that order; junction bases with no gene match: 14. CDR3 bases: TGCAGCGTTGTAAGGGACAGTATAGTAGGTCATGGCTACACCTTC. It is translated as CSVVRDSIVGHGYTF.

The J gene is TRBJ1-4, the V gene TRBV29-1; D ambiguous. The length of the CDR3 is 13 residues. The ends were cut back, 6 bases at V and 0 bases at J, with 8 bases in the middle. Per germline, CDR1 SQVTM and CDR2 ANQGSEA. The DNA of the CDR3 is TGCAGCGTCGAGATTACAACTAATGAAAAACTGTTTTTT. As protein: CSVEITTNEKLFF. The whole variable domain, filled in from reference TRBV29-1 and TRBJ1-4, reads SAVISQKPSRDICQRGTSLTIQCQVDSQVTMMFWYRQQPGQSLTLIATANQGSEATYESGFVIDKFPISRPNLTFSTLTVSNMSPEDSSIYLCSVEITTNEKLFFGSGTQLSVL.

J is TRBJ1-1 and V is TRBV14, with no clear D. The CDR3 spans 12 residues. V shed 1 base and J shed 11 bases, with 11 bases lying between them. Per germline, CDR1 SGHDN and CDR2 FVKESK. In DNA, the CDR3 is TGTGCCAGCAGCCAAGGCCCGGGCGGGGCTTTCTTT. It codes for CASSQGPGGAFF.

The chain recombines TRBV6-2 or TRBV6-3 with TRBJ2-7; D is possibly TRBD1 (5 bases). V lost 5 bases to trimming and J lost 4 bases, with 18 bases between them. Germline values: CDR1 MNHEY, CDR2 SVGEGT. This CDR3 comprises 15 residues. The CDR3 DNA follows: TGTGCCAGCAGTGGCATCAGGGAAATCGTATACGAGCAGTACTTC. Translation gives CASSGIREIVYEQYF.

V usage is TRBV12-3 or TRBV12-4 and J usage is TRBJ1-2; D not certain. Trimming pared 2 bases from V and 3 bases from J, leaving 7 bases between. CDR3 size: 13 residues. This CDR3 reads CASSLRRDYGYTF. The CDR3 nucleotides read TGTGCCAGCAGTTTACGACGGGACTATGGCTACACCTTC.

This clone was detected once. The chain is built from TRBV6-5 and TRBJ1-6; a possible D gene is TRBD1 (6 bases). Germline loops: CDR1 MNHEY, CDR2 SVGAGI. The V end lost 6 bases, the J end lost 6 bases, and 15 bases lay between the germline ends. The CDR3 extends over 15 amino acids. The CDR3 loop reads CASRMMGALNSPLHF. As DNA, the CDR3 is TGTGCCAGCAGGATGATGGGGGCTCTTAATTCACCCCTCCACTTT.